This TCR beta chain came from a study of control samples from healthy donors and cancer patients. Data came from immunoSEQ multiplex PCR; TCRdb stores just in-frame clones and leaves some out. The data show under 150,000 clones, with 93% seen just once and around 2.5% held by the top ten. Input material: blood. This TCR was sampled from a man aged 25-45 years in good health.

The CDR3 protein is CASSYSSPLSPEAFF. CDR3 in DNA: TGTGCCAGCAGTTACTCAAGTCCTCTCTCCCCTGAAGCTTTCTTT. The chain links TRBV6-6 to TRBJ1-1; the D is unclear. V lost 0 bases and J 6 bases, leaving 14 bases between the germline ends. CDR3 length: 15 residues. Germline V gene lookup returns CDR1 MNHNY and CDR2 SVGAGI (reference sequence).